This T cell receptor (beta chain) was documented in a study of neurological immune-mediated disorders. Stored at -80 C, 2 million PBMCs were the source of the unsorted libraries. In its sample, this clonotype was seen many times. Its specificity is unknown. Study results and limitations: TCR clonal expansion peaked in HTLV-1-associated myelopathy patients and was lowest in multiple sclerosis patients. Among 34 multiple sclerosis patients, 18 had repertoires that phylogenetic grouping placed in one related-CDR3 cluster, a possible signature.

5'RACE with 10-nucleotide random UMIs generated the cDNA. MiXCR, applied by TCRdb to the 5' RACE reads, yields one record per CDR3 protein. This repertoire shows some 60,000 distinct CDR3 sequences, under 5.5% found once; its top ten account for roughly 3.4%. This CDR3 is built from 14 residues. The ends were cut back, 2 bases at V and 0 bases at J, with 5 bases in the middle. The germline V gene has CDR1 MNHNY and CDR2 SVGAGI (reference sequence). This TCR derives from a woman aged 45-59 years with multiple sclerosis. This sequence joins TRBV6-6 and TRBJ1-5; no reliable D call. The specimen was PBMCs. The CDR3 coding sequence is TGTGCCAGCAGTTACGGATATAGCAATCAGCCCCAGCATTTT. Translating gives CASSYGYSNQPQHF.